This T cell receptor beta chain was retrieved from a study of T cells in Graves' hyperthyroidism and ophthalmopathy. Study information: Staff took peripheral blood when the initial diagnosis was made, before any treatment began.

Regarding the study as a whole: Most thyroid clonotypes with frequency above 0.001 were detected in blood.

V lost 5 bases to trimming and J lost 0 bases; unmatched junction nucleotides: 4. CDR3 length equals 14 residues. Germline CDR1 and CDR2: DFQATT and SNEGSKA (reference sequence). Amplified TCR beta CDR3 regions derived from RNA transcripts. RT-PCR in the first round (using the HTBI primer set) targeted the TCR CDR3. TCRdb re-derived calls from the multiplex PCR reads in MiXCR, one entry per CDR3 protein. The sample shows around 340,000 distinct CDR3 sequences, roughly 15% of them seen only once. In its sample, this clonotype was seen a few times. The antigen is not known. Uncontrolled infection, other autoimmune disease, pregnancy or lactation excluded patients. The PBMCs were taken from approximately 9.7 ml of fresh peripheral blood.

The receptor's source is a woman aged 25-40 years with Graves' hyperthyroidism that later progressed to Graves' ophthalmopathy. Sequencing was carried out using blood. This chain links TRBV20-1 with TRBJ2-7; TRBD2 aligns across 10 bases. The CDR3 loop reads CSAGGTSVSYEQYF. The CDR3 bases are TGCAGTGCTGGCGGGACTAGCGTCTCCTACGAGCAGTACTTC.